The 25 T cell receptor beta chains listed next were all sequenced from one sample in a study of blood T cell repertoires in COVID-19. Some clones are missing from TCRdb's copy, which holds only in-frame ones; the method was immunoSEQ multiplex PCR. Altogether about 300,000 clones are present, approximately 90% being singletons, with the ten largest covering about 4.6%. Sequencing was performed on PBMCs or T cells enriched from blood (not recorded which). The receptors here all came from a man younger than 45 who had recovered from COVID-19.

The V call is TRBV5-4, the J call TRBJ2-3, with D perhaps matching TRBD1 (5 bases). The V gene's germline CDR1 is SGHNT and CDR2 YYREEE (reference sequence). V was clipped by 4 bases and J by 0 bases, with 9 bases between them. This CDR3 spans 14 amino acids. This CDR3 is CASSARTSTDTQYF. CDR3 nucleotide sequence: TGTGCCAGCAGCGCACGGACAAGCACAGATACGCAGTATTTT.

The rearrangement uses TRBV6-5 and TRBJ1-2; tentatively, D is TRBD1 (6 bases). The CDR3 runs 13 residues. The germline V gene encodes CDR1 MNHEY and CDR2 SVGAGI. V lost 5 bases and J 8 bases, leaving 15 bases between the germline ends. CDR3 amino acids: CASSTGGAGGYTF. The CDR3 bases are TGTGCCAGCAGTACCGGGGGGGCGGGAGGCTACACCTTC.

The J gene is TRBJ1-2, the V gene TRBV27; D gene uncertain. The V gene lost 3 bases and the J gene lost 6 bases, with 14 bases spanning the gap. Germline CDR1 MNHEY, CDR2 SMNVEV (reference sequence). CDR3 length: 14 amino acids. The DNA of the CDR3 is TGTGCCAGCAGTTTTCGGAGTCCACTAAATGGCTACACCTTC. It translates to CASSFRSPLNGYTF.

The rearrangement joins TRBV3-1 (or the pseudogene TRBV3-2) to TRBJ1-2, with D maybe TRBD1 (6 bases). Germline assignment: CDR1 LGHDT and CDR2 YNNKEL (reference sequence). V lost 3 bases, J lost 2 bases, and 13 bases lay in between. The CDR3 is made up of 15 amino acids. As DNA, the CDR3 is TGTGCCAGCAGCCAGGCGGGGGGCTTCAACTATGGCTACACCTTC. Amino acid sequence: CASSQAGGFNYGYTF.

This chain joins TRBV19 and TRBJ2-7; D remains ambiguous. The CDR3 length is 14 residues. From germline, CDR1 is LNHDA and CDR2 SQIVND (reference sequence). V dropped 3 bases and J dropped 4 bases, with 13 bases sitting between them. The CDR3 protein is CASSIRLGRYEQYF. CDR3 nucleotide sequence: TGTGCCAGTAGTATCAGGCTGGGTAGGTACGAGCAGTACTTC.

The chain has TRBV28 and TRBJ2-1; TRBD2 matches at 13 bases. The CDR3 is 16 residues long. The V gene end was trimmed by 8 bases and the J gene end by 10 bases; junction bases not matched to a gene: 14. Germline CDR1 and CDR2: MDHEN and SYDVKM. As DNA, the CDR3 is TGTGCCAGCCCTCCCCCACTAGCGGGGGGGCCACGAGAGCAGTTCTTC. Protein product: CASPPPLAGGPREQFF.

J is TRBJ1-5 and V is TRBV18; tentatively, D is TRBD1 (5 bases). Germline CDR1 and CDR2: KGHSH and LQKENI. The V and J ends lost 0 bases and 4 bases respectively, with 10 bases between them. The CDR3 sequence is 15 residues long. The CDR3 DNA reads as TGTGCCAGCTCACCACCAGGCAGGGCAAATCAGCCCCAGCATTTT. Translation gives CASSPPGRANQPQHF.

The chain recombines TRBV3-1 (or the pseudogene TRBV3-2) with TRBJ2-7; TRBD2 aligns across 7 bases. The CDR3 is 14 residues long. CDR1 and CDR2 from the germline V gene are LGHDT and YNNKEL (reference sequence). Trimming removed 2 bases from V and 1 base from J; junction bases left unmatched: 2. CDR3 sequence: CASSQKAGSYEQYF. The CDR3 bases are TGTGCCAGCAGCCAAAAAGCGGGGTCCTACGAGCAGTACTTC.

The chain recombines TRBV7-2 with TRBJ2-1, with 10 nucleotides matching TRBD1. V trimming: 3 bases; J trimming: 6 bases; junction bases outside the gene matches: 8. Per germline, CDR1 SGHTA and CDR2 FQGNSA. The CDR3 is 16 amino acids. CDR3 DNA: TGTGCCAGCAGCTTGACCCGGGACAGGGGTTTCAATGAGCAGTTCTTC. Its translation is CASSLTRDRGFNEQFF.

The genes are TRBV28 and TRBJ1-6; tentatively, D is TRBD1 (5 bases). With 6 bases removed from V and 5 bases from J, the gap between germline ends came to 17 bases. This CDR3 region has 16 residues. The V gene's germline CDR1 is MDHEN and CDR2 SYDVKM. In nucleotides, the CDR3 is TGTGCCAGCAGCCCCCCGGTAGGACAAAATAATTCACCCCTCCACTTT. Its translation is CASSPPVGQNNSPLHF.

The rearrangement uses TRBV5-1 and TRBJ1-3; D is unclear. V was clipped by 4 bases and J by 4 bases, with 12 bases between them. CDR3 length: 14 amino acids. Germline V gene data show CDR1 as SGHRS and CDR2 as YFSETQ. The CDR3 DNA is TGCGCCAGCAGCCCCGGCGGGCGAGGAAACACCATATATTTT. Its protein is CASSPGGRGNTIYF.

This sequence joins TRBV12-3 or TRBV12-4 and TRBJ2-1; 7 positions match TRBD1. The CDR3 contains 12 residues. The V and J ends lost 7 bases and 12 bases, in that order; junction bases with no gene match: 9. The CDR3 DNA sequence: TGTGCCAGCAAGGCTCCCGGGACAGCGCAGTTCTTC. This translates into CASKAPGTAQFF.

The chain uses TRBV7-9 and TRBJ2-1; 8 nucleotides line up with TRBD1. Germline V CDR1 and CDR2: SEHNR, FQNEAQ (reference sequence). Trimming at V came to 3 bases and at J to 9 bases, leaving 10 bases not matched to a gene. The CDR3 totals 15 residues. The chain's CDR3 is CASSLAGQGNGEQFF. In DNA, the CDR3 is TGTGCCAGCAGCTTGGCTGGACAGGGTAACGGTGAGCAGTTCTTC. Using reference TRBV7-9 and TRBJ2-1 for the parts outside the CDR3, the full variable domain is DTGVSQNPRHKITKRGQNVTFRCDPISEHNRLYWYRQTLGQGPEFLTYFQNEAQLEKSRLLSDRFSAERPKGSFSTLEIQRTEQGDSAMYLCASSLAGQGNGEQFFGPGTRLTVL.

The rearrangement joins TRBV6-5 to TRBJ1-3, with no clear D. The germline gives CDR1 MNHEY, CDR2 SVGAGI. With 2 bases removed from V and 7 bases from J, the gap between germline ends came to 3 bases. There are 11 residues in the CDR3. This CDR3 is CASSYQNTIYF. Here the CDR3 DNA reads TGTGCCAGCAGTTACCAGAACACCATATATTTT.

The rearrangement links TRBV29-1 to TRBJ2-3; unclear D gene. Germline V gene sequence: CDR1 SQVTM, CDR2 ANQGSEA. Trimming left V 0 bases short and J 1 base short, with 11 bases between. The CDR3 loop spans 15 amino acids. The CDR3 coding sequence is TGCAGCGTTGAAGATGGCCTTTTCGGCACAGATACGCAGTATTTT. Its translation: CSVEDGLFGTDTQYF.

This clone occurred a few times. V is TRBV5-1 and J is TRBJ1-4, with 7 positions matching TRBD1. CDR1 is SGHRS and CDR2 is YFSETQ in the germline V gene. This CDR3 comprises 16 residues. Trimming removed 4 bases from V and 8 bases from J; junction bases left unmatched: 14. The CDR3 reads CASSPQPSGGREKLFF. CDR3 sequence (DNA): TGCGCCAGCAGCCCGCAACCTTCAGGGGGTCGGGAAAAACTGTTTTTT.

The chain uses TRBV4-1 and TRBJ1-5; D gene ambiguous. This CDR3 contains 15 residues. Germline CDR1 MGHRA, CDR2 YSYEKL. V was trimmed by 1 base and J by 5 bases, leaving 12 bases between them. CDR3 bases: TGCGCCAGCAGCCAAGTATCCAGGTCGGATCAGCCCCAGCATTTT. It is translated as CASSQVSRSDQPQHF.

CDR3: CASRGEGTFGYTF. Written as DNA, the CDR3 is TGTGCCAGCAGGGGGGAGGGGACGTTCGGCTACACCTTC. The chain joins TRBV6-5 to TRBJ1-2, with D perhaps TRBD1 (5 bases). Germline assignment: CDR1 MNHEY and CDR2 SVGAGI. V was cut by 6 bases and J by 8 bases, with 16 bases left in between. The length of the CDR3 is 13 residues.

The J gene is TRBJ2-7, the V gene TRBV5-4; 8 bases fit TRBD1. CDR1 and CDR2 from the germline V gene are SGHNT and YYREEE (reference sequence). The length of the CDR3 is 18 residues. Germline trimming cut 0 bases from V and 5 bases from J; bases unmatched to any gene: 16. CDR3 sequence (DNA): TGTGCCAGCAGCTTGGTTCAGACAGGGGATAGTCCCTACGACGAGCAGTACTTC. Its protein product is CASSLVQTGDSPYDEQYF. The variable domain in full, with the rest retrieved from reference TRBV5-4 and TRBJ2-7, is ETGVTQSPTHLIKTRGQQVTLRCSSQSGHNTVSWYQQALGQGPQFIFQYYREEENGRGNFPPRFSGLQFPNYSSELNVNALELDDSALYLCASSLVQTGDSPYDEQYFGPGTRLTVT.

The V gene is TRBV6-5, the J gene TRBJ1-2, with 7 positions matching TRBD1. Germline V gives CDR1 MNHEY, CDR2 SVGAGI. Trimming removed 0 bases from V and 8 bases from J; junction bases left unmatched: 6. This CDR3 has 14 residues. CDR3 region: CASSYSMETGGYTF. In nucleotides, the CDR3 is TGTGCCAGCAGTTACTCGATGGAGACAGGGGGCTACACCTTC.

The CDR3 loop reads CASSLALAGGWTQYF. DNA of the CDR3: TGTGCCAGCAGCTTAGCCCTAGCGGGGGGTTGGACCCAGTACTTC. This chain joins TRBV7-2 and TRBJ2-5; 11 bases are shared with TRBD2. The V and J ends lost 0 bases and 7 bases, in that order; junction bases with no gene match: 4. The CDR3 has 15 residues. CDR1 is SGHTA and CDR2 is FQGNSA in the germline V gene.

This rearrangement joins TRBV4-2 to TRBJ2-4; no reliable D call. Germline CDR1 is LGHNA and CDR2 is YNFKEQ. The V end lost 2 bases, the J end lost 0 bases, and 11 bases lay between the germline ends. There are 16 residues in the CDR3. Here the CDR3 DNA reads TGTGCCAGCAGCCAAAGGAGCCTTTTAGCCAAAAACATTCAGTACTTC. This translates into CASSQRSLLAKNIQYF.

The V gene is TRBV2, the J gene TRBJ2-1, with TRBD1 identical over 10 bases. The CDR3 is 15 residues long. With V trimmed by 6 bases and J by 5 bases, 7 bases remained unmatched. Germline CDR1 SNHLY, CDR2 FYNNEI. This chain's CDR3 is CASSADRGTDNEQFF. CDR3 in DNA: TGTGCCAGCAGCGCGGACAGGGGGACCGACAATGAGCAGTTCTTC.

CDR3 coding DNA: TGTGCCAGCAGTCCAGGGCCGGGTATAGGTTACGAGCAGTACTTC. Translation gives CASSPGPGIGYEQYF. The chain uses TRBV28 and TRBJ2-7; a weak D match, TRBD1 (5 bases). Germline CDR1 and CDR2: MDHEN and SYDVKM. This CDR3 contains 15 residues. Trimming took 5 bases from V and 4 from J, leaving 18 bases between them.

The rearrangement uses TRBV24-1 and TRBJ2-3; weak D call: TRBD1 (5 bases). Between the trimmed V and J ends, which lost 5 bases and 7 bases, there was a span of 15 bases. This CDR3 spans 14 amino acids. Germline values: CDR1 KGHDR, CDR2 SFDVKD. The CDR3 nucleotides read TGTGCCACCAGTGTTGGGGCGTTGGGGAATACGCAGTATTTT. Its protein is CATSVGALGNTQYF.